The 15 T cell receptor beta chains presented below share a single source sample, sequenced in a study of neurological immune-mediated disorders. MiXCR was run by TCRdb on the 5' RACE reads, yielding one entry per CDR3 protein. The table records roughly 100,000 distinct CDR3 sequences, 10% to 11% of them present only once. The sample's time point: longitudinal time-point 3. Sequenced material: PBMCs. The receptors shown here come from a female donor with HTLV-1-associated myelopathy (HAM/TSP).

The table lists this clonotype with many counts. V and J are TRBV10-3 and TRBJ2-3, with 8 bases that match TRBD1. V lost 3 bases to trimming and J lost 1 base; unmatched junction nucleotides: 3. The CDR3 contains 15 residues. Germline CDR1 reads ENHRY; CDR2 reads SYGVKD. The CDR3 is CAISDPTGGTDTQYF. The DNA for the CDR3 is TGTGCCATCAGTGATCCGACAGGGGGCACAGATACGCAGTATTTT.

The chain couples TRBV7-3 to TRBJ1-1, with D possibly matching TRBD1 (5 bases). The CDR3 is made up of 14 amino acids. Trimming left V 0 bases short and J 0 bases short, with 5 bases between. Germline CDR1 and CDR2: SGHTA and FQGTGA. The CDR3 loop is CASSLTGLNTEAFF. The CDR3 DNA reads TGTGCCAGCAGCTTAACGGGACTGAACACTGAAGCTTTCTTT. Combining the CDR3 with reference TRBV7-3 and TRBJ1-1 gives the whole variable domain GAGVSQTPSNKVTEKGKYVELRCDPISGHTALYWYRQSLGQGPEFLIYFQGTGAADDSGLPNDRFFAVRPEGSVSTLKIQRTERGDSAVYLCASSLTGLNTEAFFGQGTRLTVV.

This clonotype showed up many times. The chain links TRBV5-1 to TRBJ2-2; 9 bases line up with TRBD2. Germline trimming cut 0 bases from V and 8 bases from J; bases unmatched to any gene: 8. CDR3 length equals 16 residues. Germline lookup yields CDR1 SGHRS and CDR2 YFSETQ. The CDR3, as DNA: TGCGCCAGCAGCTTGGGGACTAGCGCCCAAAGTGGGGAGCTGTTTTTT. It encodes CASSLGTSAQSGELFF.

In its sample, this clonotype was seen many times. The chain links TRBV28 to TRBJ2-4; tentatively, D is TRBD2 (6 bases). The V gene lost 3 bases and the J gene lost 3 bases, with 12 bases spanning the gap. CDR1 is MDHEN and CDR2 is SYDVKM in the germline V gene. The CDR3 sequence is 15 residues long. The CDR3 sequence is CASSLGGVDKNIQYF. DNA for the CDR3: TGTGCCAGCAGTTTGGGGGGTGTGGACAAAAACATTCAGTACTTC.

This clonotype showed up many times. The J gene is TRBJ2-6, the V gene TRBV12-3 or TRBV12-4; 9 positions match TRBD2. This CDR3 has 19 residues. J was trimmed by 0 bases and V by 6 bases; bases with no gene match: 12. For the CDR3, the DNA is TGTGCCAGCAGGGACCCCTTAGCGGGGGACAGCTCTGGGGCCAACGTCCTGACTTTC. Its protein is CASRDPLAGDSSGANVLTF.

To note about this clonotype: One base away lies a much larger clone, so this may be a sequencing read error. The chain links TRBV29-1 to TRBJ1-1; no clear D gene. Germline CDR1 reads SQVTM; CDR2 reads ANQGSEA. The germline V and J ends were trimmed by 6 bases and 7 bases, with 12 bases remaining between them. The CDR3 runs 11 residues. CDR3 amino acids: CSVTLGVEAFF. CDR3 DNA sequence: TGCAGCGTGACCCTCGGAGTTGAAGCTTTCTTT.

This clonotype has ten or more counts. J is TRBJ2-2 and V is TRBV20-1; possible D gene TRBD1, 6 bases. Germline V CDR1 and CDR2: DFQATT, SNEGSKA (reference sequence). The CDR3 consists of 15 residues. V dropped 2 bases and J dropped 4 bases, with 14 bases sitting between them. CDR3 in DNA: TGCAGTGCTAGATTGGGGACAAGGGGCACCGGGGAGCTGTTTTTT. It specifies CSARLGTRGTGELFF.

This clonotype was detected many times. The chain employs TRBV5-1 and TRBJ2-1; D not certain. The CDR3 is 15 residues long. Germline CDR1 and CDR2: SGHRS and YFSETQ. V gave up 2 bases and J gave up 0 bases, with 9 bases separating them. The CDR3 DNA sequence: TGCGCCAGCAGCTTTAACACGGGCTCCTACAATGAGCAGTTCTTC. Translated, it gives CASSFNTGSYNEQFF. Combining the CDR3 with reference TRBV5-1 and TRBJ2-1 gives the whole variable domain KAGVTQTPRYLIKTRGQQVTLSCSPISGHRSVSWYQQTPGQGLQFLFEYFSETQRNKGNFPGRFSGRQFSNSRSEMNVSTLELGDSALYLCASSFNTGSYNEQFFGPGTRLTVL.

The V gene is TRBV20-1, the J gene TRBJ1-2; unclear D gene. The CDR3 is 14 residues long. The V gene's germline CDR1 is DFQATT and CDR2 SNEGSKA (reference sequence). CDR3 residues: CSTLDDRSNYGYTF. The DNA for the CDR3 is TGCAGCACTCTCGACGACCGATCTAACTATGGCTACACCTTC.

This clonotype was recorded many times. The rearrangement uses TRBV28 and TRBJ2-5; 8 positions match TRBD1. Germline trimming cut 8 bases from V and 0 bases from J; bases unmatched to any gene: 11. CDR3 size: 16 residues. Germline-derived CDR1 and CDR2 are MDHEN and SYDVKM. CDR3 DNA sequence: TGTGCCAGCTCCTTACCACAGGGGGTGTACCAAGAGACCCAGTACTTC. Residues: CASSLPQGVYQETQYF.

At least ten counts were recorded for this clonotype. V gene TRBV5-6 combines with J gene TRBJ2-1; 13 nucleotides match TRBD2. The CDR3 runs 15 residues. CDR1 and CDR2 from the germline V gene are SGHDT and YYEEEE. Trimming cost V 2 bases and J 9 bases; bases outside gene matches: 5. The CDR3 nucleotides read TGTGCCAGCAGCTTAAGGACTAGCGGGGGTTTTGAGCAGTTCTTC. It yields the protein CASSLRTSGGFEQFF.

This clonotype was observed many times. The CDR3 loop reads CASSPDSLNYGYTF. The DNA for the CDR3 is TGTGCCAGCAGCCCGGACAGCCTTAACTATGGCTACACCTTC. This rearrangement joins TRBV9 to TRBJ1-2; D is perhaps TRBD1 (6 bases). Germline lookup yields CDR1 SGDLS and CDR2 YYNGEE. There are 14 residues in the CDR3. V dropped 4 bases and J dropped 1 base, with 11 bases sitting between them.

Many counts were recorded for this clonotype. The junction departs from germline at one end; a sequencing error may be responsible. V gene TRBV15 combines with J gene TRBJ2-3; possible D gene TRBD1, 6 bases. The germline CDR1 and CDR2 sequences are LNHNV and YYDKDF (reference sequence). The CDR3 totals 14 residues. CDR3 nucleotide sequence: TGTGCTACCAGCAAAACAGGGCCCACAGATACGCAGTATTTT. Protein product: CATSKTGPTDTQYF.

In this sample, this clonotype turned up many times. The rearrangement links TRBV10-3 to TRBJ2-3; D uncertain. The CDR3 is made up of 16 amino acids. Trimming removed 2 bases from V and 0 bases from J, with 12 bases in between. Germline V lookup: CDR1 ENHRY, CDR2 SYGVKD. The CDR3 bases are TGTGCCATCAGTGAGGGAGAAACGGATAGCACAGATACGCAGTATTTT. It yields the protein CAISEGETDSTDTQYF.

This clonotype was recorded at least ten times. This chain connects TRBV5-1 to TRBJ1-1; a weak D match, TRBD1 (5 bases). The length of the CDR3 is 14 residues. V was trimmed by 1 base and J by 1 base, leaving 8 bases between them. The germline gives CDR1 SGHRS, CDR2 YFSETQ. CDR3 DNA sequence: TGCGCCAGCAGCTTGCGGCAGGGGAACACTGAAGCTTTCTTT. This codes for CASSLRQGNTEAFF.